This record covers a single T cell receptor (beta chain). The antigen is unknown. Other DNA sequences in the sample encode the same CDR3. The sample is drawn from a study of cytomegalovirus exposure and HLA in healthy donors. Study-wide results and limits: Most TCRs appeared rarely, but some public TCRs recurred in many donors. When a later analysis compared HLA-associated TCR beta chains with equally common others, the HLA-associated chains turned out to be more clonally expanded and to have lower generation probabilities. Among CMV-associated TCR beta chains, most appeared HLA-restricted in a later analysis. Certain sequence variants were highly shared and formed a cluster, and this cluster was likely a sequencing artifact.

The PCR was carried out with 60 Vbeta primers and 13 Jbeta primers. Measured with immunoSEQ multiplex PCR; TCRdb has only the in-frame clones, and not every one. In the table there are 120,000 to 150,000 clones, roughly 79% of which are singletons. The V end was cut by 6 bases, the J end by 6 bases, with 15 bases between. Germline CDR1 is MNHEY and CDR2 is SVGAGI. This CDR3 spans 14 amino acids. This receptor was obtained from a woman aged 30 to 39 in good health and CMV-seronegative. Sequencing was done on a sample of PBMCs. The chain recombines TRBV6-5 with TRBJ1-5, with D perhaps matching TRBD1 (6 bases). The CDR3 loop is CASRPTGMGQPQHF. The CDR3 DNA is TGTGCCAGCAGGCCCACAGGGATGGGTCAGCCCCAGCATTTT.